These T cell receptor beta chains were read from a single sample in a study of lymphopenia after photon versus proton radiotherapy. TCRdb's table, derived via immunoSEQ multiplex PCR, lists solely in-frame clones and lacks some. This sample has more than 35,000 clones, with 70% to 90% found just once. The specimen comprised peripheral blood, sampled from a patient treated with photon-based radiotherapy. The source is a man aged 50 to 59 with gastric cancer. Both conserved end residues are part of each CDR3. A D gene is named only where the DNA matches it firmly. Part of the rows lack a size; the others show once, few, many or a class for expanded clones.

V gene	clone size	D gene	J gene	CDR3 DNA	CDR3 protein
TRBV30	few	NA	TRBJ1-5	TGTGCCTGGAGTGTTACGACAGGTCCTAATCAGCCCCAGCATTTT	CAWSVTTGPNQPQHF
TRBV2	NA	TRBD1	TRBJ2-7	TGTGCCAGCAGTGAAGCTGACAGGGGAAGGTACGAGCAGTACTTC	CASSEADRGRYEQYF
TRBV6-1	NA	NA	TRBJ1-1	TGTGCCAGCAGTGTCTCTCCGAACACTGAAGCTTTCTTT	CASSVSPNTEAFF
TRBV27	NA	NA	TRBJ1-1	TGTGCCAGCTACAATAGGGCGTCGGACACTGAAGCTTTCTTT	CASYNRASDTEAFF
TRBV5-6	NA	TRBD1	TRBJ2-1	TGTGCCAGCAGCTGGGACAGGGGCCGGGAGCAGTTCTTC	CASSWDRGREQFF
TRBV6-6	once	NA	TRBJ2-7	TGTGCCAGCAGTTACTCATCTGGGGGAAACGAGCAGTACTTC	CASSYSSGGNEQYF
TRBV19	NA	NA	TRBJ2-5	TGTGCCAGTAGTCCTGGGGGCCTCCAAGAGACCCAGTACTTC	CASSPGGLQETQYF
TRBV5-1	NA	TRBD2	TRBJ2-3	TGCGCCAGCAAGGACGGACTAGCGGGAGTAGATACGCAGTATTTT	CASKDGLAGVDTQYF
TRBV4-2	once	NA	TRBJ1-2	TGTGCCAGCAGCCAAAAACTACAGGAGAACTATGGCTACACCTTC	CASSQKLQENYGYTF
TRBV9	NA	TRBD2	TRBJ2-1	TGTGCCAGCAGCGTAGAAGCTAGCGGGAGAGGGAATGAGCAGTTCTTC	CASSVEASGRGNEQFF
TRBV11-3	NA	NA	TRBJ1-3	TGTGCCAGCAGCCCCCGTGGGGGAAACACCATATATTTT	CASSPRGGNTIYF
TRBV6-5	NA	TRBD1	TRBJ2-5	TGTGCCAGCAGTTACTCGGACAGGTTCGGCGACGAGACCCAGTACTTC	CASSYSDRFGDETQYF
TRBV19	few	TRBD2	TRBJ2-5	TGTGCCTCTAAAGGGAGGGCCAGAGAGACCCAGTACTTC	CASKGRARETQYF
TRBV7-9	NA	TRBD2	TRBJ2-1	TGTGCCAGCAGCTTGACCAGGGCGGGAGGGCCAATCTACAATGAGCAGTTCTTC	CASSLTRAGGPIYNEQFF
TRBV5-5	few	NA	TRBJ1-5	TGTGCCAGCAGCCCAAGCCTTAGCAATCAGCCCCAGCATTTT	CASSPSLSNQPQHF
TRBV29-1	NA	NA	TRBJ2-2	TGCAGCGTTATCGGACTGCACACCGGGGAGCTGTTTTTT	CSVIGLHTGELFF
TRBV19	NA	TRBD1	TRBJ2-3	TGTGCCAGTAGTATTAGGACAGGGACAGATACGCAGTATTTT	CASSIRTGTDTQYF
TRBV30	NA	NA	TRBJ1-5	TGTGCCTGGAGTCGATCGACATGGACAGTCAAGGGGCCCCAGCATTTT	CAWSRSTWTVKGPQHF
TRBV7-2	NA	NA	TRBJ2-2	TGTGCCAGCAGCTTAGCGCCCAGCGGGTACACCGGGGAGCTGTTTTTT	CASSLAPSGYTGELFF
TRBV15	NA	TRBD2	TRBJ2-7	TGTGCCACCAGCGGAGCGGGAAGGACTAGCGGCTACGAGCAGTACTTC	CATSGAGRTSGYEQYF
TRBV5-1	NA	NA	TRBJ1-6	TGCGCCAGCAGCTTGTCCCAGAGTAATTCACCCCTCCACTTT	CASSLSQSNSPLHF
TRBV9	NA	TRBD2	TRBJ2-3	TGTGCCAGCAGCGTAGGGGGTAGCGGGGGCCCCACAGATACGCAGTATTTT	CASSVGGSGGPTDTQYF
TRBV18	few	NA	TRBJ2-1	TGTGCCAGCTCACCGGGACTGTCCTACAATGAGCAGTTCTTC	CASSPGLSYNEQFF
TRBV7-9	few	NA	TRBJ2-3	TGTGCCAGCAGCCTAGCGTTCACAGATACGCAGTATTTT	CASSLAFTDTQYF
TRBV5-1	NA	TRBD1	TRBJ1-1	TGCGCCAGCAGCCAGGACAGGTTGACGAACACTGAAGCTTTCTTT	CASSQDRLTNTEAFF
TRBV6-4	NA	TRBD1	TRBJ1-5	TGTGCCAGCTCGACAGGGGAGTTTTATAGCAATCAGCCCCAGCATTTT	CASSTGEFYSNQPQHF
TRBV21-1	NA	NA	TRBJ2-7	TGTGCCAGCAGCAAAGGGACAAGCGGCCAGGTAATGATCTACGAGCAGTACTTC	CASSKGTSGQVMIYEQYF
TRBV18	NA	NA	TRBJ1-1	TGTGCCAGCTCACCACCGGTCAACACTGAAGCTTTCTTT	CASSPPVNTEAFF
TRBV7-2	NA	TRBD1	TRBJ2-5	TGTGCCAGCAGCTTGCAAACAGGGGCGGAGACCCAGTACTTC	CASSLQTGAETQYF
TRBV28	NA	TRBD1	TRBJ2-2	TGTGCCAGCAGCCTACAGGGGGCGCGCAACACCGGGGAGCTGTTTTTT	CASSLQGARNTGELFF
TRBV4-2	NA	TRBD1	TRBJ1-4	TGTGCCAGCAGCCAAGGTTCGACAGGGGATAATGAAAAACTGTTTTTT	CASSQGSTGDNEKLFF
TRBV6-6	NA	NA	TRBJ2-7	TGTGCCAGCAGTTCCCATGGACAGGGAGGGACCTACGAGCAGTACTTC	CASSSHGQGGTYEQYF
TRBV2	NA	NA	TRBJ1-1	TGTGCCAGCAGTTGGGTAGGGCCCAACACTGAAGCTTTCTTT	CASSWVGPNTEAFF
TRBV6-5	NA	NA	TRBJ1-1	TGTGCCAGCATCGGGCGGGGTATCAGCACTGAAGCTTTCTTT	CASIGRGISTEAFF
TRBV7-2	NA	NA	TRBJ1-5	TGTGCCAGCAGCTTCTCCGGAAACAATCAGCCCCAGCATTTT	CASSFSGNNQPQHF
TRBV9	NA	NA	TRBJ2-3	TGTGCCAGCAGCGTAACACGTAGCACAGATACGCAGTATTTT	CASSVTRSTDTQYF
TRBV7-9	NA	NA	TRBJ2-2	TGTGCCAGCAGTCCCCGTGCAGGAGTGGGCACCGGGGAGCTGTTTTTT	CASSPRAGVGTGELFF
TRBV20-1	NA	NA	TRBJ2-7	TGCAGTGCGAAGCGAGCCGAGCAGTACTTC	CSAKRAEQYF
TRBV19	NA	NA	TRBJ1-2	TGTGCCAGTAGTTCCAGACAGGATCCAACATTTAACTATGGCTACACCTTC	CASSSRQDPTFNYGYTF
TRBV19	NA	TRBD1	TRBJ1-3	TGTGCCAGTGCCCCTCGACAGGGCAACTCTGGAAACACCATATATTTT	CASAPRQGNSGNTIYF
TRBV19	NA	NA	TRBJ2-5	TGTGCCAGTAGTGCCCGTAGCGGTCGTGGGGAGACCCAGTACTTC	CASSARSGRGETQYF
TRBV13	NA	NA	TRBJ2-5	TGTGCCAGCAGCGACCAACTAGGGGGGCGAGAGACCCAGTACTTC	CASSDQLGGRETQYF
TRBV4-2	NA	NA	TRBJ2-3	TGTGCCAGCAGCCAAGAGCGGGGATGGACAGATACGCAGTATTTT	CASSQERGWTDTQYF
TRBV4-2	NA	TRBD1	TRBJ2-7	TGTGCCAGCAGCACGACAGGGGGAACGTACTACGAGCAGTACTTC	CASSTTGGTYYEQYF
TRBV6-6	NA	TRBD2	TRBJ2-1	TGTGCCAGCAGTTACGGGGGGGCGGGAGGGGGTGAGCAGTTCTTC	CASSYGGAGGGEQFF
TRBV27	few	TRBD1	TRBJ1-4	TGTGCCAGCAGTCCGAAACCGACAGGGGGCAGAGGTGAAAAACTGTTTTTT	CASSPKPTGGRGEKLFF
TRBV13	once	NA	TRBJ2-1	TGTGCCAGCAGCTCTGACCTCTCCGATGAGCAGTTCTTC	CASSSDLSDEQFF
TRBV4-1	NA	TRBD1	TRBJ1-1	TGCGCCAGCAGCCTTCACAGGGGATCTGAAGCTTTCTTT	CASSLHRGSEAFF
TRBV7-9	NA	TRBD1	TRBJ1-1	TGTGCCAGCAGCCGACAGGGGGGAACGAACACTGAAGCTTTCTTT	CASSRQGGTNTEAFF
TRBV30	NA	TRBD1	TRBJ2-3	TGTGCCTGGAGTGTCCTACTCCCGGGACAGGGGTACACAGATACGCAGTATTTT	CAWSVLLPGQGYTDTQYF
TRBV7-2	once	NA	TRBJ2-2	TGTGCCAGCAGCTCCGGACTGTCTGGCGGGGAGCTGTTTTTT	CASSSGLSGGELFF
TRBV10-3	NA	NA	TRBJ2-5	TGTGCCATCAGCGAACGGGAGACCCAGTACTTC	CAISERETQYF
TRBV6-1	NA	NA	TRBJ1-2	TGTGCCAGCAGTGGGGGGACACCAAATGGCTACACCTTC	CASSGGTPNGYTF
TRBV30	NA	TRBD1	TRBJ1-4	TGTGCCTGGAGTGTTACAGGGGCGAATGAAAAACTGTTTTTT	CAWSVTGANEKLFF
TRBV11-2	few	TRBD2	TRBJ2-1	TGTGCCTCTTCGGTCGCGGGAGGGGGGTACAATGAGCAGTTCTTC	CASSVAGGGYNEQFF